This T cell receptor beta chain was sequenced during a study of CXCR3-negative and CXCR3-positive naive CD8 T cells. General study findings and limits: Compared with CXCR3-negative naive cells, CXCR3-positive naive cells showed more hydrophobic TRB CDR3s. Naive cells that were CXCR3-negative or CXCR3-positive used TRBV-TRBJ genes alike, while memory cells diverged.

Remarks on this clonotype: Its antigen is undetermined.

Naivety in CD8+ T cells corresponded to a CD45RO-CCR7+CD27+CD95- phenotype. This CDR3 comprises 11 residues. CDR1 and CDR2 (germline): MNHNS, SASEGT. Via 5' RACE with UMI labels, TRB cDNA libraries were prepared. Reanalyzing the 5' RACE reads, TCRdb keeps one entry per CDR3 protein, without DNA. Recorded for this sample: around 120,000 distinct CDR3 sequences. The chain is built from TRBV6-1 and TRBJ1-1. This TCR was recovered from a human donor in good health. Some clones in this sample may be carry-over from other donors' samples. The sequencing sample was made of naive CXCR3+ CD8+ T cells from blood. Subset denoted: CD45RO-CCR7+CD27+CD95- naive CD8+ T cells expressing CXCR3 (TNR3+). CDR3 protein: CASRRVTEAFF.